The clone carrying this TCR beta chain came up many times. Its antigen is unidentified. This specimen belongs to a study of blood T cells in healthy people across ages. Study details: Roughly one uniquely barcoded beta molecule per two T cells was captured. Study outcomes and limitations: Naive T cell percentage showed a strong correlation with TCR beta diversity. Long-lived donors had more naive CD4+ cells and higher diversity than aged donors.

Trimming left V 6 bases short and J 1 base short, with 3 bases between. CDR1 and CDR2 (germline): SQVTM, ANQGSEA. This CDR3 region has 10 residues. Using a J-beta primer mix together with a sample-barcoded 5' primer, a second PCR was run for about 6 to 11 cycles. A template-switch adaptor containing 12 random nucleotides labeled each cDNA molecule. TCRdb fed the 5' RACE reads into MiXCR, producing one record per CDR3 protein. The sample lists about 1.7 million distinct CDR3 sequences; about 30% were seen once. Sequenced material: blood. The chain uses TRBV29-1 and TRBJ1-2; no clear D gene. This TCR came from a woman in her twenties or thirties in good health. The CDR3 bases are TGCAGCGTCAATAACTATGGCTACACCTTC. As protein: CSVNNYGYTF.